Included here is one TCR beta chain sequence, with context. Its antigen remains unknown. Profiled with immunoSEQ multiplex PCR; TCRdb holds only in-frame clones, not every one. The sample has over 150,000 clones, around 83% seen once. The CDR3 length is 14 residues. Germline CDR1 reads SNHLY; CDR2 reads FYNNEI. With 11 bases clipped from V and 1 base from J, the junction kept 8 bases outside the gene matches. The data are from a study of cytomegalovirus exposure and HLA in healthy donors. Study-wide points: The majority of TCR sequences were rare, yet some public TCRs appeared in many donors. With high specificity and sensitivity, the classifier reportedly diagnosed cytomegalovirus status.

The specimen sequenced was PBMCs. This chain connects TRBV2 to TRBJ1-5; 7 bases map to TRBD1. This sequence was found in a woman in her twenties or thirties in good health and CMV-seropositive. The CDR3 bases are TGTGCCGGAAGACAGGGCTGGAGCAATCAGCCCCAGCATTTT. Its protein is CAGRQGWSNQPQHF.